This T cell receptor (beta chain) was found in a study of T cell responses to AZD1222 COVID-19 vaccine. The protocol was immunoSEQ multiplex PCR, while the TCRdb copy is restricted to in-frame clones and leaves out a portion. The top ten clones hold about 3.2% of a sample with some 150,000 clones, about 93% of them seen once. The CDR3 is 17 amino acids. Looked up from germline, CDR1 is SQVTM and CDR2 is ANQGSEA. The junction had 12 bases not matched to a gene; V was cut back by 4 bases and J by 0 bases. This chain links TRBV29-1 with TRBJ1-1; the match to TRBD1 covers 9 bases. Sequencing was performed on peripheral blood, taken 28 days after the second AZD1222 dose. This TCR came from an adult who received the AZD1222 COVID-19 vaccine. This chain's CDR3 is CSVGPGQGYHMNTEAFF. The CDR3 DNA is TGCAGCGTTGGTCCGGGACAGGGATACCACATGAACACTGAAGCTTTCTTT.